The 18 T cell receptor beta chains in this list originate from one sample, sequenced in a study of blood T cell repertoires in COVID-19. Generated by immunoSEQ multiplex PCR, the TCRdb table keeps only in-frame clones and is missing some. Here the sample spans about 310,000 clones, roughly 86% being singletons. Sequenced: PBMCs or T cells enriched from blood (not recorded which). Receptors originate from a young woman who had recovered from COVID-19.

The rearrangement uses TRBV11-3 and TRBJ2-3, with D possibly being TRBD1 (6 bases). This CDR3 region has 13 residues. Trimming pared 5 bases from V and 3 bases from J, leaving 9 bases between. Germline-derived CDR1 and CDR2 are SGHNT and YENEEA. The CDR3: CASSPGQTDTQYF. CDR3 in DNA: TGTGCCAGCAGCCCGGGACAAACAGATACGCAGTATTTT.

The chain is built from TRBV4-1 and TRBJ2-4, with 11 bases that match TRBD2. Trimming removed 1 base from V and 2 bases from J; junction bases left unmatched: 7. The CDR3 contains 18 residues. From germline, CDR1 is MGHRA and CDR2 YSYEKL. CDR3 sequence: CASSQGLAGGMTKNIQYF. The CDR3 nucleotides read TGCGCCAGCAGCCAAGGGCTAGCGGGGGGAATGACCAAAAACATTCAGTACTTC.

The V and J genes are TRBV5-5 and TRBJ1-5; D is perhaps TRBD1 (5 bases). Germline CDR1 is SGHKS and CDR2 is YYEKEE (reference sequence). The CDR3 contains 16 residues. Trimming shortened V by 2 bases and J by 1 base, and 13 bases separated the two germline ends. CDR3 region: CASSFSDTSSNQPQHF. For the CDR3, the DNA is TGTGCCAGCAGCTTCTCGGACACCAGCAGCAATCAGCCCCAGCATTTT.

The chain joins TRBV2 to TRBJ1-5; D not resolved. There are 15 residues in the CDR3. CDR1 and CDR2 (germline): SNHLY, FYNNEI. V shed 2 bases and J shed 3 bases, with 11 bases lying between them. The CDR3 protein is CASSEFGQINQPQHF. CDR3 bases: TGTGCCAGCAGTGAATTTGGGCAGATCAATCAGCCCCAGCATTTT. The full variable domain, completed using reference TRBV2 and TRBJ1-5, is EPEVTQTPSHQVTQMGQEVILRCVPISNHLYFYWYRQILGQKVEFLVSFYNNEISEKSEIFDDQFSVERPDGSNFTLKIRSTKLEDSAMYFCASSEFGQINQPQHFGDGTRLSIL.

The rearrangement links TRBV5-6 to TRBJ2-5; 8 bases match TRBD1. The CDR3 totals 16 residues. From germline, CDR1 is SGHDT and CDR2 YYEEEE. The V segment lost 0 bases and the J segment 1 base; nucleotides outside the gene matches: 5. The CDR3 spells CASSLVTGGLQETQYF. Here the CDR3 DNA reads TGTGCCAGCAGCTTGGTTACAGGGGGGCTCCAAGAGACCCAGTACTTC.

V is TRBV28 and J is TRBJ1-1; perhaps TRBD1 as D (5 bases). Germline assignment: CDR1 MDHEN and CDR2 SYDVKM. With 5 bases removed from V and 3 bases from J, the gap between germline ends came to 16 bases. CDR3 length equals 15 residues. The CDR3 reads CASSIPGAGYTEAFF. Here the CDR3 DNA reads TGTGCCAGCAGTATCCCTGGGGCGGGATACACTGAAGCTTTCTTT.

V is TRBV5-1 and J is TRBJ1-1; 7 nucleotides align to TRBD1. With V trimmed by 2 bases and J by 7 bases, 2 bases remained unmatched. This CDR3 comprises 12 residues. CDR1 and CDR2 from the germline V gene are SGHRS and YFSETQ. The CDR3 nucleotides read TGCGCCAGCAGCTTACCAGGGGGTGAAGCTTTCTTT. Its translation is CASSLPGGEAFF.

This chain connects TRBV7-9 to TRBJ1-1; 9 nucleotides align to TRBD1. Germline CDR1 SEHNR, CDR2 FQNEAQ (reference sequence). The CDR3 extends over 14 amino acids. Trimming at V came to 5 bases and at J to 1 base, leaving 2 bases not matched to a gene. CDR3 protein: CASSPDRGNTEAFF. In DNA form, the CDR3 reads TGTGCCAGCAGCCCGGACAGGGGGAACACTGAAGCTTTCTTT. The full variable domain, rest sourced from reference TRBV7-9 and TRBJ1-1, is DTGVSQNPRHKITKRGQNVTFRCDPISEHNRLYWYRQTLGQGPEFLTYFQNEAQLEKSRLLSDRFSAERPKGSFSTLEIQRTEQGDSAMYLCASSPDRGNTEAFFGQGTRLTVV.

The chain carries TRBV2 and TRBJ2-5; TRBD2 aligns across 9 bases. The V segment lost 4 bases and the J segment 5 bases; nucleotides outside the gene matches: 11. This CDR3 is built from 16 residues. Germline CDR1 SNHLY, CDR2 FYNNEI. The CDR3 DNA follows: TGTGCCAGCAGTGTAAGGGCGGGAGGGCCTCAGGAGACCCAGTACTTC. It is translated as CASSVRAGGPQETQYF.

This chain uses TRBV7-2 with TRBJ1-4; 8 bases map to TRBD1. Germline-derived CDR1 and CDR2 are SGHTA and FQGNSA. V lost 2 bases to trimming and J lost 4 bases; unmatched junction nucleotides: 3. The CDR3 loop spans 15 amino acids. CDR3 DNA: TGTGCCAGCAGCTTAATTGGACAGGGTAATGAAAAACTGTTTTTT. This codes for CASSLIGQGNEKLFF.

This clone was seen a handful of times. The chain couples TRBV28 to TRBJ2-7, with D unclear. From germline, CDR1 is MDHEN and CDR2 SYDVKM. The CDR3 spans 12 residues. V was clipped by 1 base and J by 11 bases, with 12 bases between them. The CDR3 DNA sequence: TGTGCCAGCAGTTTATATGGGCAGTACGAGTACTTC. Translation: CASSLYGQYEYF.

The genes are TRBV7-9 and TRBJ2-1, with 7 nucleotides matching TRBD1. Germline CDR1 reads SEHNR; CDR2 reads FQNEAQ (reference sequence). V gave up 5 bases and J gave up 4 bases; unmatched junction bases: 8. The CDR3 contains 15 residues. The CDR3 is CASSDRGTAYNEQFF. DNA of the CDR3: TGTGCCAGCAGCGATAGGGGGACAGCTTACAATGAGCAGTTCTTC.

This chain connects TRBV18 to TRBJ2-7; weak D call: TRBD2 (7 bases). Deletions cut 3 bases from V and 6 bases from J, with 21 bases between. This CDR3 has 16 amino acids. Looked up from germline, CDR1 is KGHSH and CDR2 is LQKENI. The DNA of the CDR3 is TGTGCCAGCTCACCTCTCCTGGAGGGGGGGGGACCCGAGCAGTACTTC. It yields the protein CASSPLLEGGGPEQYF.

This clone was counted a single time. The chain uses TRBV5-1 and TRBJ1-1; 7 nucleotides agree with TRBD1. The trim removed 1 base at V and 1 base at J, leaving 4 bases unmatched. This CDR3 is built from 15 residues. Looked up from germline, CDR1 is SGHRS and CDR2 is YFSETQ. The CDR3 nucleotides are TGCGCCAGCAGCTTGACACAGGGGCCGAACACTGAAGCTTTCTTT. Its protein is CASSLTQGPNTEAFF.

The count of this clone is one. The CDR3 protein is CASSLIPGTSGEQYF. The CDR3 DNA reads as TGCGCCAGCAGCTTAATTCCCGGGACTAGTGGCGAGCAGTACTTC. This chain links TRBV5-1 with TRBJ2-7, with 8 bases identical to TRBD2. The CDR3 is made up of 15 amino acids. In germline, CDR1 is SGHRS, CDR2 YFSETQ. The ends lost 2 bases at V and 6 bases at J; junction bases unmatched: 10.

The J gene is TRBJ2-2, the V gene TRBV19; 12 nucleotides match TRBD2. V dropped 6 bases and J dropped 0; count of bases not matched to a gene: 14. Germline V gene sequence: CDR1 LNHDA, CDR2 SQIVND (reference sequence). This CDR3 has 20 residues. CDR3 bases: TGTGCCAGTAGAGCAAGCCCTCTAGCGGGAGGGTCCGCGAACACCGGGGAGCTGTTTTTT. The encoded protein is CASRASPLAGGSANTGELFF.

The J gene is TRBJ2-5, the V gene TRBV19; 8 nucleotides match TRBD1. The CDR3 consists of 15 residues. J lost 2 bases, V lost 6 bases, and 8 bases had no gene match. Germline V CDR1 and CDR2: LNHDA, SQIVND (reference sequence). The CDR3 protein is CASRQQGVEQETQYF. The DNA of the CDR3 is TGTGCCAGTAGACAACAGGGGGTGGAACAAGAGACCCAGTACTTC.

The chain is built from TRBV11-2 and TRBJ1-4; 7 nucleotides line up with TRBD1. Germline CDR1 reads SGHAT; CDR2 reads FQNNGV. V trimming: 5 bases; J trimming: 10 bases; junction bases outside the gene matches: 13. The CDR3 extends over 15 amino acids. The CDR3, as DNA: TGTGCCAGCAGCCCGTCGGGACAGTGGATCGGAAAACTGTTTTTT. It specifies CASSPSGQWIGKLFF.